A single sample gave rise to the 27 T cell receptor beta chains below, sequenced in a study of read filtering for tumor transcriptome and immune sequencing. From about 0.4 ug of RNA, a library with molecular barcoded alpha/delta and beta/gamma adaptors was made. Using its own MiXCR run on the reads, TCRdb lists one record per CDR3 protein. Found here are roughly 59,000 distinct CDR3 sequences, roughly 20% of them singletons; the top ten hold around 9.9%. The sequenced sample consisted of a population of CD138-negative cells sorted from bone marrow. The origin of the receptors is a donor at least 40 years old with multiple myeloma.

This clonotype was counted ten times or more. The CDR3 loop reads CASFGYRGEAFF. The DNA for the CDR3 is TGTGCCAGCTTTGGCTATCGAGGCGAAGCTTTCTTT. The rearrangement joins TRBV25-1 to TRBJ1-1; unclear D gene. The germline CDR1 and CDR2 sequences are MGHDK and SYGVNS. Trimming removed 8 bases from V and 8 bases from J, with 15 bases in between. CDR3 length: 12 residues.

The table lists this clonotype with many counts. The chain uses TRBV9 and TRBJ2-1; D not resolved. The CDR3 extends over 15 amino acids. CDR1 is SGDLS, CDR2 YYNGEE, per germline. Trimming took 0 bases from V and 3 from J, leaving 10 bases between them. The DNA for the CDR3 is TGTGCCAGCAGCGTAGGACCCCAGGTCTACAATGAGCAGTTCTTC. Residues: CASSVGPQVYNEQFF.

This clonotype was counted at least ten times. The chain is built from TRBV20-1 and TRBJ1-1; 7 bases line up with TRBD1. CDR1 is DFQATT and CDR2 is SNEGSKA in the germline V gene (reference sequence). Germline trimming cut 1 base from V and 4 bases from J; bases unmatched to any gene: 12. The CDR3 loop spans 16 amino acids. CDR3 sequence: CSARVTGKAWGTEAFF. CDR3 nucleotides: TGCAGTGCTAGAGTGACAGGGAAGGCGTGGGGCACTGAAGCTTTCTTT.

Of note for this clonotype: Being one base from a much bigger clone, this may be a read error. The genes are TRBV7-2 and TRBJ2-7; D is ambiguous. The CDR3 totals 13 residues. Germline CDR1 and CDR2: SGHTA and FQGNSA. The germline V and J ends were trimmed by 5 bases and 3 bases, with 11 bases remaining between them. The CDR3: CASSQGRVYEQYF. The CDR3 DNA reads as TGTGCCAGCAGCCAAGGACGGGTCTACGAGCAGTACTTC.

Points on this clonotype: A much bigger clone sits one base away, suggesting this may be a read error. This rearrangement joins TRBV3-1 to TRBJ2-3; 9 bases are shared with TRBD2. The germline CDR1 and CDR2 sequences are LGHDT and YNNKEL (reference sequence). CDR3 length: 16 residues. CDR3 amino acids: CASSHQDGTSTDSQYF. CDR3 nucleotides: TGTGCCAGCAGCCACCAGGATGGGACTAGCACAGATTCGCAGTATTTT.

This clonotype was seen many times. The gene calls are TRBV7-8 and TRBJ2-2, with a tentative D call TRBD2 (6 bases). From germline, CDR1 is SGHVS and CDR2 FQNEAQ. This CDR3 has 15 residues. V was cut by 5 bases and J by 7 bases, with 17 bases left in between. The CDR3 coding sequence is TGTGCCAGCAGCCCCTCCACCACGGGAGTCGGGGAGCTGTTTTTT. It specifies CASSPSTTGVGELFF.

This clonotype was counted at least ten times. This chain links TRBV29-1 with TRBJ2-3, with TRBD1 matching 8 bases. The CDR3 covers 16 residues. V lost 7 bases and J lost 4; bases outside the gene matches: 16. Germline V CDR1 and CDR2: SQVTM, ANQGSEA. The CDR3 bases are TGCAGCGACTCATCTATATCGGACAGGGTAGCAGATACGCAGTATTTT. Residues: CSDSSISDRVADTQYF.

The chain uses TRBV7-3 and TRBJ2-7, with 9 bases that match TRBD2. This CDR3 is built from 14 residues. The germline V gene has CDR1 SGHTA and CDR2 FQGTGA. V lost 4 bases and J lost 5; bases outside the gene matches: 6. The CDR3 DNA is TGTGCCAGCAGCTCCATAGCGGGAGTGAACGAGCAGTACTTC. Encoded protein: CASSSIAGVNEQYF. Supplemented by reference TRBV7-3 and TRBJ2-7, the full variable domain reads GAGVSQTPSNKVTEKGKYVELRCDPISGHTALYWYRQSLGQGPEFLIYFQGTGAADDSGLPNDRFFAVRPEGSVSTLKIQRTERGDSAVYLCASSSIAGVNEQYFGPGTRLTVT.

The sample holds many counts of this clonotype. CDR3 amino acids: CASSILLSGLGTEAFF. DNA of the CDR3: TGTGCCAGTAGTATTCTATTGTCAGGATTGGGGACTGAAGCTTTCTTT. The genes are TRBV19 and TRBJ1-1; D unclear. Germline assignment: CDR1 LNHDA and CDR2 SQIVND (reference sequence). With 3 bases removed from V and 5 bases from J, the gap between germline ends came to 19 bases. This CDR3 region has 16 residues. Looking up the rest from reference TRBV19 and TRBJ1-1 gives the full variable domain: DGGITQSPKYLFRKEGQNVTLSCEQNLNHDAMYWYRQDPGQGLRLIYYSQIVNDFQKGDIAEGYSVSREKKESFPLTVTSAQKNPTAFYLCASSILLSGLGTEAFFGQGTRLTVV.

This clonotype was seen ten or more times. This sequence joins TRBV20-1 and TRBJ2-7; 7 bases fit TRBD1. The length of the CDR3 is 15 residues. Germline-derived CDR1 and CDR2 are DFQATT and SNEGSKA (reference sequence). Trimming cost V 0 bases and J 6 bases; bases outside gene matches: 11. The CDR3 loop reads CSARDMVDRDSEQYF. Here the CDR3 DNA reads TGCAGTGCTAGAGATATGGTAGACAGGGACAGCGAGCAGTACTTC.

Concerning this clonotype: A clone one base away is much larger, so this may be a read error. The gene calls are TRBV5-1 and TRBJ2-7, with D perhaps assigned TRBD1 or TRBD2 (5 bases each). The V end was cut by 2 bases, the J end by 2 bases, with 20 bases between. Germline CDR1 and CDR2: SGHRS and YFSETQ. The CDR3 has 17 residues. CDR3 region: CASSFPDRGRGPYEQYF. For the CDR3, the DNA is TGCGCCAGCAGCTTCCCCGACCGGGGACGGGGCCCCTACGAGCAGTACTTC.

This clonotype was recorded many times. The chain combines TRBV19 with TRBJ2-7, with TRBD1 identical over 9 bases. CDR1 and CDR2 (germline): LNHDA, SQIVND (reference sequence). The J segment lost 7 bases and the V segment lost 8 bases, leaving 9 bases of the junction unmatched. CDR3 length: 13 residues. DNA for the CDR3: TGTGCCAGTTCGGACAGGGGAGTAGGGGAGCAGTACTTC. Translating it yields CASSDRGVGEQYF.

With respect to this clonotype: This may stem from a read error, because a much larger clone lies one nucleotide away. The chain has TRBV7-2 and TRBJ2-3; D is undetermined. V lost 8 bases and J 0 bases, leaving 15 bases between the germline ends. The CDR3 loop spans 15 amino acids. Germline-derived CDR1 and CDR2 are SGHTA and FQGNSA. CDR3 in DNA: TGTGCCAGCGGCGATCCTAGACCTAGCACAGATACGCAGTATTTT. This sequence encodes CASGDPRPSTDTQYF.

This clonotype was counted ten times or more. The gene calls are TRBV19 and TRBJ2-3; 11 bases match TRBD2. V shed 6 bases and J 2 bases; nucleotides not matched to a gene: 7. This CDR3 region has 16 residues. Germline V CDR1 and CDR2: LNHDA, SQIVND (reference sequence). The CDR3 spells CASSNRLAGTTDTQYF. CDR3 nucleotides: TGTGCCAGTAGCAACAGACTAGCGGGGACCACAGATACGCAGTATTTT.

This clonotype was counted many times. The gene calls are TRBV7-9 and TRBJ2-3; tentative D call: TRBD2 (5 bases). V dropped 7 bases and J dropped 5 bases, with 22 bases sitting between them. The CDR3 loop spans 16 amino acids. The germline gives CDR1 SEHNR, CDR2 FQNEAQ (reference sequence). This chain's CDR3 is CASTGLASLAGDTQYF. The CDR3 DNA follows: TGTGCCAGCACCGGCCTGGCTAGCCTAGCAGGAGATACGCAGTATTTT.

Regarding this clonotype: Germline is not matched at one junction end, which may reflect a read error. The V call is TRBV20-1, the J call TRBJ1-1; 7 bases align to TRBD1. This CDR3 region has 16 residues. The germline gives CDR1 DFQATT, CDR2 SNEGSKA (reference sequence). The CDR3 region has the DNA TGCAGTGCTAGGAACCAACTGGACAGGCGGCGGGATGAAGCTTTCTTC. Its translation is CSARNQLDRRRDEAFF.

This clonotype came up many times. The chain is built from TRBV10-3 and TRBJ2-7; the D gene is possibly TRBD2 (6 bases). The ends were cut back, 10 bases at V and 3 bases at J, with 13 bases in the middle. Per the germline V gene, CDR1 is ENHRY and CDR2 is SYGVKD. The CDR3 is made up of 12 amino acids. CDR3 loop: CASTSGDYEQYF. Written as DNA, the CDR3 is TGTGCCAGCACCTCGGGGGACTACGAGCAGTACTTC.

This clonotype was observed at least ten times. This sequence joins TRBV3-1 and TRBJ2-7; the D is unclear. The CDR3 loop spans 13 amino acids. V dropped 0 bases and J dropped 8 bases, with 11 bases sitting between them. The germline V gene has CDR1 LGHDT and CDR2 YNNKEL (reference sequence). CDR3 nucleotides: TGTGCCAGCAGCCAAGATAGGGCTATCAAGCAGTACTTC. It specifies CASSQDRAIKQYF.

This clonotype has a count of ten or more. This chain uses TRBV24-1 with TRBJ1-2, with a tentative D call TRBD1 (6 bases). The CDR3 extends over 13 amino acids. V gave up 10 bases and J gave up 6 bases, with 17 bases separating them. Germline values: CDR1 KGHDR, CDR2 SFDVKD. For the CDR3, the DNA is TGTGCCACAAGCGAGGGGACAACTCATGGCTACACCTTC. Amino acid sequence: CATSEGTTHGYTF.

Concerning this clonotype: One junction end does not reproduce the germline sequence, and a read error may be involved. CDR3 in amino acids: CASSLGSEALF. CDR3 DNA: TGTGCCAGCAGCTTAGGGTCTGAAGCTTTGTTT. This chain uses TRBV5-4 with TRBJ1-1, with unresolved D. Per the germline V gene, CDR1 is SGHNT and CDR2 is YYREEE (reference sequence). This CDR3 contains 11 residues.

This clonotype was seen ten or more times. The rearrangement uses TRBV28 and TRBJ2-1; D unresolved. The CDR3 has 14 amino acids. Germline lookup yields CDR1 MDHEN and CDR2 SYDVKM. V was trimmed by 6 bases and J by 8 bases, leaving 17 bases between them. The CDR3 here is CASSYTGVLDEQFF. In DNA form, the CDR3 reads TGTGCCAGCAGCTATACTGGGGTTTTGGATGAGCAGTTCTTC.

A remark on this clonotype: A read error may be the cause here, since a much bigger clone is one base away. The rearrangement uses TRBV28 and TRBJ2-3; D is possibly TRBD1 (6 bases). Germline V CDR1 and CDR2: MDHEN, SYDVKM. This CDR3 has 14 residues. As DNA, the CDR3 is TGTGCCAGCAGGCCCATGGGACGGACAGATACGCAGTGTTTT. This gives the protein CASRPMGRTDTQCF.

This clonotype was counted ten times or more. The genes are TRBV7-9 and TRBJ2-7, with 8 bases lining up with TRBD1. CDR3 length equals 16 residues. Germline assignment: CDR1 SEHNR and CDR2 FQNEAQ (reference sequence). The J segment lost 2 bases and the V segment lost 5 bases, leaving 11 bases of the junction unmatched. This CDR3 is CASSPRTGRNPYEQYF. The DNA for the CDR3 is TGTGCCAGCAGCCCCCGGACAGGGAGGAACCCCTACGAGCAGTACTTC.

Concerning this clonotype itself: A much more abundant neighbour one base away suggests this may be a read error. This chain connects TRBV10-3 to TRBJ1-2, with D unresolved. Germline V gene sequence: CDR1 ENHRY, CDR2 SYGVKD. V was pared by 6 bases and J by 6 bases, with 14 bases between. The CDR3 runs to 13 residues. Here the CDR3 reads CAISAVGADGYTF. The CDR3, as DNA: TGTGCCATCAGCGCAGTGGGCGCGGATGGCTACACCTTC.

For this clonotype: A clone one base away is much larger, so this may be a read error. The rearrangement joins TRBV14 to TRBJ1-2, with TRBD1 as a possible D gene (6 bases). The CDR3 spans 17 residues. Germline CDR1 and CDR2: SGHDN and FVKESK. CDR3 region: CASSPTTTGRRYYGHTF. The CDR3 nucleotides are TGTGCCAGCAGCCCAACAACTACAGGGCGGAGGTACTATGGCCACACCTTC. Filled out from reference TRBV14 and TRBJ1-2, the complete variable domain reads EAGVTQFPSHSVIEKGQTVTLRCDPISGHDNLYWYRRVMGKEIKFLLHFVKESKQDESGMPNNRFLAERTGGTYSTLKVQPAELEDSGVYFCASSPTTTGRRYYGHTFGSGTRLTVV.

With regard to this clonotype: Mismatch with germline at one junction end may stem from a read error. The genes are TRBV7-3 and TRBJ2-1; no definite D call. Germline V lookup: CDR1 SGHTA, CDR2 FQGTGA. This CDR3 region has 18 residues. Written as DNA, the CDR3 is TGTGCTAGCAGCTTAACGTATAGGACCACAACCCCCTACAATGAGCAGTTCTTC. Encoded protein: CASSLTYRTTTPYNEQFF.

This clonotype has ten or more counts. The chain uses TRBV20-1 and TRBJ2-1; tentatively, D is TRBD2 (5 bases). The V and J ends lost 5 bases and 9 bases respectively, with 17 bases between them. Germline V gene lookup returns CDR1 DFQATT and CDR2 SNEGSKA (reference sequence). CDR3 length: 13 residues. The CDR3 sequence: CSAGFPGRGEQFF. In DNA form, the CDR3 reads TGCAGTGCTGGCTTTCCGGGCCGGGGTGAGCAGTTCTTC.